This TCR beta chain was sequenced during a study of T-cell memory formation after mild COVID-19. Constant-segment-primed 5'RACE gave TCR alpha and TCR beta cDNA libraries with sample barcodes and UMIs. Each CDR3 protein gets one entry after TCRdb re-called the 5' RACE reads with MiXCR. The table has fewer than 250,000 distinct CDR3 sequences, over 9.5% seen once; the top ten hold under 3.5%. The sample taken for sequencing was PBMCs or a T cell subset sorted from them (not recorded which). The receptor comes from a young man who had mild COVID-19 (a few samples of this study predate the infection). Cell type and time point are not known.

Here the CDR3 reads CASSRSAATNEKLFF. CDR3 nucleotide sequence: TGCGCCAGCAGCCGCTCAGCTGCAACTAATGAAAAACTGTTTTTT. This sequence joins TRBV4-3 and TRBJ1-4; no firm D call. CDR1 is LGHNA and CDR2 is YSLEER in the germline V gene. The CDR3 is made up of 15 amino acids. Deletions cut 4 bases from V and 0 bases from J, with 9 bases between.